The 30 T cell receptor beta chains presented below share a single source sample, sequenced in a study of TIL therapy for anti-PD-1-resistant metastatic lung cancer (dated by TCRdb to about 2021). Explained via the paper, the time point label denotes: pre-treatment sample, taken before nivolumab and TIL therapy. The baseline tumor samples were excised metastases, mostly pleural nodules or supraclavicular lymph nodes, taken from the same resection that was used to grow TIL. Using bias-controlled multiplex PCR with the immunoSEQ v3 hsTCRB kit, the TCR beta CDR3 regions were amplified from genomic DNA. This immuneACCESS table, as held by TCRdb, lists in-frame sequences with V and J called but not all clones. Of the missing ones, under half trace to an unresolved V gene in checked studies; the others have no known cause. The sample data list roughly 9,500 clones, and more than 70% of these were observed just once. The ten largest clonotypes hold about an eighth of the sample.

This sample comprised tumor tissue, obtained at baseline. The receptors come from a person aged 25-85 years with non-small cell lung cancer.

This chain connects TRBV7-9 to TRBJ1-4; perhaps TRBD1 as D (6 bases). The length of the CDR3 is 14 residues. Germline V lookup: CDR1 SEHNR, CDR2 FQNEAQ (reference sequence). Trimming removed 7 bases from V and 0 bases from J, with 9 bases in between. The CDR3 DNA is TGTGCCAGCACCCGGACAGCAACTAATGAAAAACTGTTTTTT. Amino acid sequence: CASTRTATNEKLFF.

This clone was seen only a few times. CDR3 coding DNA: TGTGCCAGCAGCCTACAGGGGGCGCCGGACTACACCTTC. Residues: CASSLQGAPDYTF. The chain combines TRBV5-6 with TRBJ1-2; 9 positions match TRBD1. The CDR3 consists of 13 residues. The V and J ends lost 4 bases and 10 bases, in that order; junction bases with no gene match: 8. Per germline, CDR1 SGHDT and CDR2 YYEEEE.

CDR3 amino acids: CASNRRDSYEQYF. The CDR3 DNA follows: TGTGCCAGCAACAGGAGAGATTCCTACGAGCAGTACTTC. The chain links TRBV28 to TRBJ2-7, with D perhaps matching TRBD1 (5 bases). Germline V gene data show CDR1 as MDHEN and CDR2 as SYDVKM. CDR3 size: 13 residues. Deletions cut 7 bases from V and 1 base from J, with 11 bases between.

The rearrangement joins TRBV6-1 to TRBJ1-2, with 7 bases aligning to TRBD1. The CDR3 spans 17 residues. The V gene's germline CDR1 is MNHNS and CDR2 SASEGT. V lost 4 bases, J lost 4 bases, and 15 bases stayed unmatched. The CDR3 DNA reads TGTGCCAGCAGTGGGCGGACAGGAGTCACTCCCGTCTATGGCTACACCTTC. Its protein is CASSGRTGVTPVYGYTF.

Details on this clone: One end of the junction is discordant with germline, which a read error may explain. CDR3 nucleotides: TGTGCCAGCACCTTAGGTCGGACTAGCGGGAGGAATTATGAGCAGTTCTTC. Encoded protein: CASTLGRTSGRNYEQFF. J is TRBJ2-1 and V is TRBV7-2, with 14 bases that match TRBD2. CDR3 length: 17 residues. Germline assignment: CDR1 SGHTA and CDR2 FQGNSA.

V gene TRBV7-6 combines with J gene TRBJ2-1; D tentatively reads TRBD1 or TRBD2 (6 bases each). The CDR3 consists of 15 residues. V lost 6 bases and J lost 8, with 20 bases in between. From germline, CDR1 is SGHVS and CDR2 FNYEAQ. The CDR3 region is CASRSRGLGLDEQFF. The DNA for the CDR3 is TGTGCCAGCAGAAGTCGGGGGCTGGGACTCGATGAGCAGTTCTTC.

Remarks on this clone: Other DNA sequences within the sample encode an identical CDR3. The CDR3 here is CASSSRGENTEAFF. The CDR3 coding sequence is TGCGCCAGCAGCTCCCGGGGAGAGAACACTGAAGCTTTCTTT. This chain joins TRBV5-1 and TRBJ1-1; D unclear. Germline CDR1 reads SGHRS; CDR2 reads YFSETQ. V lost 3 bases and J 1 base, leaving 10 bases between the germline ends. This CDR3 has 14 residues.

The chain has TRBV6-5 and TRBJ2-3; 8 bases map to TRBD2. Germline lookup yields CDR1 MNHEY and CDR2 SVGAGI. V gave up 6 bases and J gave up 4 bases; unmatched junction bases: 6. This CDR3 comprises 14 residues. CDR3 coding DNA: TGTGCCAGCAGGCGAGGGACTAGAGCAGATACGCAGTATTTT. As protein: CASRRGTRADTQYF.

The chain uses TRBV15 and TRBJ2-5; D perhaps matches TRBD2 (7 bases). The ends were cut back, 6 bases at V and 2 bases at J, with 16 bases in the middle. Germline V lookup: CDR1 LNHNV, CDR2 YYDKDF (reference sequence). The CDR3 extends over 15 amino acids. This CDR3 reads CATRGPRGLQETQYF. DNA of the CDR3: TGTGCCACCAGAGGCCCGCGGGGGCTTCAAGAGACCCAGTACTTC.

The chain uses TRBV6-5 and TRBJ2-7; TRBD2 agrees at 11 bases. The CDR3 spans 15 residues. From germline, CDR1 is MNHEY and CDR2 SVGAGI. The V gene end was trimmed by 4 bases and the J gene end by 2 bases; junction bases not matched to a gene: 4. The CDR3, as DNA: TGTGCCAGCAGTTCTGGGACTAGCGGTACCTACGAGCAGTACTTC. It encodes CASSSGTSGTYEQYF.

The rearrangement joins TRBV9 to TRBJ2-5; D is possibly TRBD2 (6 bases). CDR1 and CDR2 from the germline V gene are SGDLS and YYNGEE. This CDR3 has 14 residues. Trimming removed 6 bases at V and 1 base at J, with 13 bases between. CDR3 loop: CASTSGGGQETQYF. The CDR3 nucleotides read TGTGCCAGCACCTCCGGGGGTGGCCAAGAGACCCAGTACTTC. The full variable domain, in which reference TRBV9 and TRBJ2-5 provide the parts outside the CDR3, is DSGVTQTPKHLITATGQRVTLRCSPRSGDLSVYWYQQSLDQGLQFLIQYYNGEERAKGNILERFSAQQFPDLHSELNLSSLELGDSALYFCASTSGGGQETQYFGPGTRLLVL.

The chain joins TRBV6-1 to TRBJ2-7; either TRBD1 or TRBD2 may supply D (5 bases each). CDR3 length equals 13 residues. V gave up 3 bases and J gave up 2 bases, with 8 bases separating them. CDR1 is MNHNS, CDR2 SASEGT, per germline. The CDR3: CASSDLGAYEQYF. DNA of the CDR3: TGTGCCAGCAGTGACTTGGGGGCCTACGAGCAGTACTTC.

The table lists this clone with a few counts. The V gene is TRBV29-1, the J gene TRBJ2-5; 11 bases match TRBD1. The germline CDR1 and CDR2 sequences are SQVTM and ANQGSEA. This CDR3 has 13 residues. J gave up 5 bases and V 6 bases, and 5 bases lay outside the gene matches. This CDR3 is CSVGQGAWETQYF. The CDR3 DNA reads as TGCAGCGTCGGACAGGGGGCCTGGGAGACCCAGTACTTC.

The V gene is TRBV21-1, the J gene TRBJ1-5. TRBV21-1 is a pseudogene locus. The CDR3 has 16 residues. The CDR3 DNA is TGTGCCAGCAGCAAAGCGAGCCTACGTGGCAATCAGCCCCAGCATTTT. Translated: CASSKASLRGNQPQHF.

This chain links TRBV10-2 with TRBJ2-7, with D tentatively TRBD1 (6 bases). This CDR3 comprises 14 residues. CDR1 is WSHSY and CDR2 is SAAADI in the germline V gene. V was trimmed by 7 bases and J by 2 bases, leaving 15 bases between them. The chain's CDR3 is CASKGFGQTYEQYF. The CDR3 nucleotides are TGCGCCAGCAAGGGATTCGGACAGACCTACGAGCAGTACTTC.

The chain has TRBV11-2 and TRBJ2-2; D tentatively fits TRBD1 or TRBD2 (5 bases each). The CDR3 consists of 17 residues. V gave up 0 bases and J gave up 6 bases, with 17 bases separating them. Germline loops: CDR1 SGHAT, CDR2 FQNNGV. The CDR3 coding sequence is TGTGCCAGCAGCTTAGAAAAAGGGGCCCGGGGTCCCGGGGAGCTGTTTTTT. It codes for CASSLEKGARGPGELFF.

This clone was seen a handful of times. The chain joins TRBV6-4 to TRBJ2-3; tentatively, D is TRBD2 (6 bases). This CDR3 has 14 amino acids. V gave up 6 bases and J gave up 0 bases, with 10 bases separating them. Germline CDR1 MRHNA, CDR2 SNTAGT. The CDR3 loop reads CASRGGTSTDTQYF. The DNA of the CDR3 is TGTGCCAGCAGGGGTGGGACTAGCACAGATACGCAGTATTTT.

The J gene is TRBJ1-5, the V gene TRBV11-2, with a possible D match to TRBD1 (5 bases). Deletions cut 5 bases from V and 4 bases from J, with 12 bases between. The CDR3 is 14 amino acids. Per germline, CDR1 SGHAT and CDR2 FQNNGV. In DNA form, the CDR3 reads TGTGCCAGCAGCCGGGGGGGTCTGAATCAGCCCCAGCATTTT. As protein: CASSRGGLNQPQHF.

The chain has TRBV4-1 and TRBJ1-1; no clear D. Trimming took off 2 bases at V and 3 bases at J, with 10 bases between the two ends. This CDR3 is 14 amino acids long. Germline V gene sequence: CDR1 MGHRA, CDR2 YSYEKL. As DNA, the CDR3 is TGCGCCAGCAGCCAAAGGTTCCGGGACACTGAAGCTTTCTTT. Amino acid sequence: CASSQRFRDTEAFF.

This rearrangement joins TRBV11-3 to TRBJ2-7; 8 nucleotides match TRBD2. The CDR3 has 18 amino acids. The trim removed 0 bases at V and 4 bases at J, leaving 14 bases unmatched. From germline, CDR1 is SGHNT and CDR2 YENEEA. The CDR3 nucleotides read TGTGCCAGCAGCTTAGATCTGACGGGGGGGCCCTGGGGATACGAGCAGTACTTC. Its translation is CASSLDLTGGPWGYEQYF.

Note on this clone: The CDR3 ends on some other residue instead of the conserved phenylalanine or tryptophan, so this is likely a read error. No DNA is shown, since the ends of the CDR3 on it are uncertain; the CDR3 is the one TCRdb lists. The CDR3 sequence is CASSDESA. The chain has TRBV6-4 and TRBJ2-3. The CDR3 length is 8 residues, termini included. The germline V gene encodes CDR1 MRHNA and CDR2 SNTAGT.

V is TRBV6-6 and J is TRBJ1-2, with 8 positions matching TRBD1. This CDR3 is 14 amino acids long. J gave up 4 bases and V 4 bases, and 5 bases lay outside the gene matches. The germline V gene has CDR1 MNHNY and CDR2 SVGAGI (reference sequence). CDR3 sequence: CASSLTGVIYGYTF. For the CDR3, the DNA is TGTGCCAGCAGTTTGACAGGGGTTATCTATGGCTACACCTTC.

The rearrangement joins TRBV5-1 to TRBJ2-7; TRBD1 aligns across 9 bases. V was pared by 3 bases and J by 6 bases, with 10 bases of the junction left unmatched. This CDR3 comprises 15 residues. Per the germline V gene, CDR1 is SGHRS and CDR2 is YFSETQ. CDR3 loop: CASSSALGQGGEQYF. Here the CDR3 DNA reads TGCGCCAGCAGCTCGGCCCTGGGACAGGGAGGCGAGCAGTACTTC.

V usage is TRBV28 and J usage is TRBJ2-1; weak D call: TRBD1 (6 bases). With 1 base removed from V and 5 bases from J, the gap between germline ends came to 12 bases. CDR3 size: 15 residues. Germline CDR1 and CDR2: MDHEN and SYDVKM. The CDR3 DNA sequence: TGTGCCAGCAGTTTATCCCCAGGGGCCAACAATGAGCAGTTCTTC. Its protein product is CASSLSPGANNEQFF.

The genes are TRBV28 and TRBJ2-3; no reliable D call. Germline lookup yields CDR1 MDHEN and CDR2 SYDVKM. This CDR3 comprises 11 residues. The V gene lost 6 bases and the J gene lost 2 bases, with 3 bases spanning the gap. The CDR3 protein is CASSDTDTQYF. In DNA form, the CDR3 reads TGTGCCAGCAGCGACACAGATACGCAGTATTTT.

The rearrangement uses TRBV28 and TRBJ2-6; D is ambiguous. There are 13 residues in the CDR3. Deletions cut 5 bases from V and 1 base from J, with 3 bases between. The germline gives CDR1 MDHEN, CDR2 SYDVKM. Here the CDR3 DNA reads TGTGCCAGCAGTAAATCTGGGGCCAACGTCCTGACTTTC. Encoded protein: CASSKSGANVLTF.

The V call is TRBV9, the J call TRBJ2-2; D is tentatively TRBD1 or TRBD2 (5 bases each). CDR1 is SGDLS, CDR2 YYNGEE, per germline. The CDR3 totals 15 residues. V was cut by 4 bases and J by 7 bases, with 17 bases left in between. The CDR3 DNA sequence: TGTGCCAGCAGCCCGACCGGGACCACGAACGGGGAGCTGTTTTTT. Translated: CASSPTGTTNGELFF.

This chain uses TRBV7-2 with TRBJ2-1, with no clear D. Germline-derived CDR1 and CDR2 are SGHTA and FQGNSA. V was cut by 1 base and J by 4 bases, with 11 bases left in between. The CDR3 covers 15 residues. CDR3 DNA: TGTGCCAGCAGCTTAGGATACGGTGGGTACAATGAGCAGTTCTTC. It is translated as CASSLGYGGYNEQFF.

V usage is TRBV11-1 and J usage is TRBJ1-3; TRBD1 agrees at 7 bases. The CDR3 has 16 amino acids. J was trimmed by 4 bases and V by 5 bases; bases with no gene match: 11. Germline loops: CDR1 SGHAT, CDR2 FQDESV (reference sequence). CDR3 in amino acids: CASSEETGQGGNTIYF. The CDR3 nucleotides read TGTGCCAGCAGCGAAGAGACAGGGCAGGGAGGAAACACCATATATTTT.

The chain carries TRBV7-2 and TRBJ1-5, with a weak D call TRBD1 (5 bases). This CDR3 is 15 amino acids long. Germline V gene lookup returns CDR1 SGHTA and CDR2 FQGNSA. Between the trimmed V and J ends, which lost 2 bases and 3 bases, there was a span of 11 bases. The CDR3 sequence: CASSLWGTDNQPQHF. CDR3 nucleotide sequence: TGTGCCAGCAGCTTATGGGGCACGGACAATCAGCCCCAGCATTTT.